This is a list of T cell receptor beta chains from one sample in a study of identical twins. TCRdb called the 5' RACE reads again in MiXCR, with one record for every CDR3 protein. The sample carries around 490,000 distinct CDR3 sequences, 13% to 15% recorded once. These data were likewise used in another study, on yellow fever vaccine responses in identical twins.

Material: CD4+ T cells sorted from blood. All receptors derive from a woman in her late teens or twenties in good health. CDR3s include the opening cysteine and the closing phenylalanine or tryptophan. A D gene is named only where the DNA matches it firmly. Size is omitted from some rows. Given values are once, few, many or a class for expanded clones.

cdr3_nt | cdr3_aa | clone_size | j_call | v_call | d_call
TGCAGCGTTGCACATAGGGCCCACGAGCAGTACTTC | CSVAHRAHEQYF | few | TRBJ2-7 | TRBV29-1 | NA
TGTGCCAGTAGTATAGATTTTTCAGGGTCGAACACCGGGGAGCTGTTTTTT | CASSIDFSGSNTGELFF | few | TRBJ2-2 | TRBV19 | NA
TGTGCCTGGGACGGCAGCTCCTACGAGCAGTACTTC | CAWDGSSYEQYF | NA | TRBJ2-7 | TRBV30 | NA
TGTGCCACCAGCAGAGTAGACCTCGGTGAGCAGTTCTTC | CATSRVDLGEQFF | few | TRBJ2-1 | TRBV15 | NA
TGTGCCAGCAGTGCATCGGGACAGGCTGCCTACGAGCAGTACTTC | CASSASGQAAYEQYF | many | TRBJ2-7 | TRBV12-3/TRBV12-4 | TRBD1
TGTGCCAGCAGCACCCTTGCATTAAGACAGATGTACCAAGAGACCCAGTACTTC | CASSTLALRQMYQETQYF | few | TRBJ2-5 | TRBV11-1 | NA
TGTGCCAGCAGTCGGGAATTCACAGGGGTCGGCTACGAGCAGTACTTC | CASSREFTGVGYEQYF | NA | TRBJ2-7 | TRBV3-1 | TRBD1
TGTGCCAGCAGACCCGGACTAGCGGCGGCCTACAATGAGCAGTTCTTC | CASRPGLAAAYNEQFF | many | TRBJ2-1 | TRBV2 | TRBD2
TGTGCCAGCAGCTCCTCGCCTAGCGCCCACCGGATTTCACCCCTCCACTTT | CASSSSPSAHRISPLHF | NA | TRBJ1-6 | TRBV5-4 | NA
TGTGCCATCAGTGCAAGTTTGGCCGCAGATACGCAGTATTTT | CAISASLAADTQYF | NA | TRBJ2-3 | TRBV10-3 | NA
TGCGCCAGCAGCTTACTAGCGGGAGGGTCTGAAACCTACGAGCAGTACTTC | CASSLLAGGSETYEQYF | few | TRBJ2-7 | TRBV4-3 | TRBD2
TGTGCCAGCAGTTCGGGACAGATGGTCCACGAGCAGTACTTC | CASSSGQMVHEQYF | NA | TRBJ2-7 | TRBV28 | TRBD1
TGCAGTGCCCCTTACGAGGAAGGCGGCTACACCTTC | CSAPYEEGGYTF | NA | TRBJ1-2 | TRBV20-1 | NA
TGCAGTGCTAGAACTAGCGGGAGAACAAGTACCGGGGAGCTGTTTTTT | CSARTSGRTSTGELFF | few | TRBJ2-2 | TRBV20-1 | TRBD2
TGCGCCAGCAGCAAACTAACGACTGGTGACTCCTACAATGAGCAGTTCTTC | CASSKLTTGDSYNEQFF | few | TRBJ2-1 | TRBV5-1 | NA
TGCGCCAGCAGCCCAGGGACTAGCGGACCGTACGCAGATACGCAGTATTTT | CASSPGTSGPYADTQYF | few | TRBJ2-3 | TRBV5-1 | TRBD2
TGTGCCAGCAGCTATAGGACGGCCACGACCGGGGAGCTGTTTTTT | CASSYRTATTGELFF | NA | TRBJ2-2 | TRBV7-9 | NA
TGTGCCAGCAAGCTATCCCCGTATAACTATGGCTACACCTTC | CASKLSPYNYGYTF | many | TRBJ1-2 | TRBV6-1 | NA
TGTGCCAGCAGTTACGAGGAGGGGACTACAGATACGCAGTATTTT | CASSYEEGTTDTQYF | NA | TRBJ2-3 | TRBV6-5 | NA
TGCGCCAGCAGCTTGGAGGGTAATGAAAAACTGTTTTTT | CASSLEGNEKLFF | NA | TRBJ1-4 | TRBV5-1 | NA
TGTGCCAGCGGAGGAGGACAGGGAAGCTCCTACGAGCAGTACTTC | CASGGGQGSSYEQYF | NA | TRBJ2-7 | TRBV3-1 | TRBD1
TGTGCCAGCAGCTTGAGGCTGCACAATGAGCAGTTCTTC | CASSLRLHNEQFF | NA | TRBJ2-1 | TRBV7-2 | NA
TGCGCCAGCAGCCAAGAACTGAGCGGGTCAAGGCCCTATGAGCAGTACTTC | CASSQELSGSRPYEQYF | NA | TRBJ2-7 | TRBV4-3 | NA
TGTGCCAGCAGCGTAACATCGAACACCGGGGAGCTGTTTTTT | CASSVTSNTGELFF | few | TRBJ2-2 | TRBV9 | NA